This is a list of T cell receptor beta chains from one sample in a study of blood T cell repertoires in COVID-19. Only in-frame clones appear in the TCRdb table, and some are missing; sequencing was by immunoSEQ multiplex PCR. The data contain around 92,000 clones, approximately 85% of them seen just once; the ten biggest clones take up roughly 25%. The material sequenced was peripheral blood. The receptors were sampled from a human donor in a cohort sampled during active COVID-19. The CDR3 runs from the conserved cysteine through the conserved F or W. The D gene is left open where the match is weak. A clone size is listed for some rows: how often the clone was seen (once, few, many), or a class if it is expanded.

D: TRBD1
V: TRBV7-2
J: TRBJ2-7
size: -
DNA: TGTGCCAGCAGCTTAGATCCAGGGGGAAACTACGAGCAGTACTTC
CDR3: CASSLDPGGNYEQYF

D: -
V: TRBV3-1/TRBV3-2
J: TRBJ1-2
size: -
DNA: TGTGCCAGCAGCCAAGATAGGCAGGCCTATGGCTACACCTTC
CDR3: CASSQDRQAYGYTF

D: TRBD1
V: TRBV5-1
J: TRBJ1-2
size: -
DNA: TGCGCCAGCAGCTACCTACAGGGGCCCGGCTACACCTTC
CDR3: CASSYLQGPGYTF

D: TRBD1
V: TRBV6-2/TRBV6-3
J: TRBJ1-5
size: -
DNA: TGTGCCAGCAGTGGAACGGGACAGGGAGGCAATCAGCCCCAGCATTTT
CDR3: CASSGTGQGGNQPQHF

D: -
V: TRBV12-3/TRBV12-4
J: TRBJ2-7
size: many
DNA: TGTGCCAGCAGTTTAAACAGATGGAACGAGCAGTACTTC
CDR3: CASSLNRWNEQYF

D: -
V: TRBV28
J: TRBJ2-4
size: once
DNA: TGTGCCAGCAGTTCGGGAAGGGCGGTAGCCAAAAACATTCAGTACTTC
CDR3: CASSSGRAVAKNIQYF

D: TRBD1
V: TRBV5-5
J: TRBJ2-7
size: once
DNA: TGTGCCAGCAGCTTGCAAGGGACAGGGGTTTTCGAGCAGTACTTC
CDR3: CASSLQGTGVFEQYF

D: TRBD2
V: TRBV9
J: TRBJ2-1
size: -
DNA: TGTGCCAGCAGCGCGGGACTAGCAGAGCACAATGAGCAGTTCTTC
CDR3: CASSAGLAEHNEQFF

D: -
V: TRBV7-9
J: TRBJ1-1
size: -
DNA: TGTGCCAGCAGCTCTCAGGGGCAGACTGAAGCTTTCTTT
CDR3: CASSSQGQTEAFF

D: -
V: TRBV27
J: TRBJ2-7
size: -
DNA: TGTGCCAGCAGTCCCCAGGGTAGGTACGAGCAGTACTTC
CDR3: CASSPQGRYEQYF

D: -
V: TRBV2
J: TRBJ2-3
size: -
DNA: TGTGCCAGCTCCACCCGCACAGGGAAGACAGATACGCAGTATTTT
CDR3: CASSTRTGKTDTQYF

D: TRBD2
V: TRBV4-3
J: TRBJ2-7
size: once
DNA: TGCGCCAGCAGCCAATTCCATGAGACTAGCGGCGAGCAGTACTTC
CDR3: CASSQFHETSGEQYF

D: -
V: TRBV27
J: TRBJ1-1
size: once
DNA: TGTGCCAGCACCCCGGGCCGGGGATGGAACACTGAAGCTTTCTTT
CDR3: CASTPGRGWNTEAFF

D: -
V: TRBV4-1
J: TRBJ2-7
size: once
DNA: TGCGCCAGCAGCCGTGGAGATTCCCCCTACGAGCAGTACTTC
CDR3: CASSRGDSPYEQYF

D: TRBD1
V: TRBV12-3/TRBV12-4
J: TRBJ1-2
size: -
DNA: TGTGCCAGCAGTTTTCAGGGGGCTTATGGCTACACCTTC
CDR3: CASSFQGAYGYTF

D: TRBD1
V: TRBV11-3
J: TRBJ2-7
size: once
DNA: TGTGCCAGCAGCTCACGGACAGGGGGCACCTACGAGCAGTACTTC
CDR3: CASSSRTGGTYEQYF

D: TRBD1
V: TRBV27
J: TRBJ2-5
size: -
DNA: TGTGCCAGCAGTAGATGGACAGGGGAGGGGACCCAGTACTTC
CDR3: CASSRWTGEGTQYF

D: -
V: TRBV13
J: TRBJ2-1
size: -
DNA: TGTGCCAGCAGCTTAGGGGCCACAAATGAGCAGTTCTTC
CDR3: CASSLGATNEQFF

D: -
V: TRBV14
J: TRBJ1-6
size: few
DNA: TGTGCCAGCAGCCAAGGGACAACCTCCTATAATTCACCCCTCCACTTT
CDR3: CASSQGTTSYNSPLHF

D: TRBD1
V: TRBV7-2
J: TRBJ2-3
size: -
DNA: TGTGCCAGCAGGGGTACAGGGGAGACGCAGTATTTT
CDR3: CASRGTGETQYF

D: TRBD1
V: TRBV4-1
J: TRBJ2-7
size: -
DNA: TGCGCCAGCAGCCAAGATTTATTTGGGACAGGGGTTCGGTACGAGCAGTACTTC
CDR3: CASSQDLFGTGVRYEQYF

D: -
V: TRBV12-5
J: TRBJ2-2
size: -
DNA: TGTGCTAGTGGAGAGATTGGAGGATCCGGGGAGCTGTTTTTT
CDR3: CASGEIGGSGELFF

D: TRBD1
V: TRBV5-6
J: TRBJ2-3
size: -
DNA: TGTGCCAGCAGCCAAAGCCGAAACAGGGGTCTTTCAGATACGCAGTATTTT
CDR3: CASSQSRNRGLSDTQYF

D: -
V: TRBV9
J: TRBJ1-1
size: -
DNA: TGTGCCAGCAGCGTAGGGGGGCCCAGAACTGAAGCTTTCTTT
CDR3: CASSVGGPRTEAFF